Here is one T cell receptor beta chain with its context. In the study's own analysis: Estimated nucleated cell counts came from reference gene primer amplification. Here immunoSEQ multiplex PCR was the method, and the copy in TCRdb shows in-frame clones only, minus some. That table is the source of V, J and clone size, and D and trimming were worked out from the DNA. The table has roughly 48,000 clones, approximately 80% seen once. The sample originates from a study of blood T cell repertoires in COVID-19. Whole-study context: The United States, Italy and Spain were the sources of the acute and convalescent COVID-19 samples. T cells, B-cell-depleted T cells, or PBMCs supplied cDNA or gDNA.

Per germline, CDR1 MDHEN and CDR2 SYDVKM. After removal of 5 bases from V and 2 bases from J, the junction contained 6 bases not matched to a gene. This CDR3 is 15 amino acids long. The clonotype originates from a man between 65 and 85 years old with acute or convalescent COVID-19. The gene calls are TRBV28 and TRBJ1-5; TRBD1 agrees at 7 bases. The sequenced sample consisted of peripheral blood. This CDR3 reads CASSPQGEGNQPQHF. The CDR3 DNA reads TGTGCCAGCAGTCCTCAGGGGGAAGGCAATCAGCCCCAGCATTTT.